This T cell receptor beta chain is from a study of early T cells in non-severe SARS-CoV-2 infection. TCRdb re-analysed the 5' RACE reads in MiXCR, keeping a single row per CDR3 protein. Among under 30,000 distinct CDR3 sequences listed, around 4% were seen once. Overall study results and limits: In VDJdb matching, anti-spike CD8 responses were favored while private and CD4 specificities went missing.

Ten or more counts support this clonotype. Its specificity is unknown. The sample taken for sequencing was whole blood. The clonotype comes from an adult who was a healthcare worker with PCR-confirmed SARS-CoV-2 infection or an uninfected control (not recorded which).

CDR3 region: CASSQDKDTQYF. CDR3 bases: TGCGCCAGCAGCCAAGATAAAGATACGCAGTATTTT. The chain employs TRBV4-3 and TRBJ2-3; D not resolved. This CDR3 spans 12 amino acids. Trimming removed 0 bases from V and 5 bases from J, with 3 bases in between. In germline, CDR1 is LGHNA, CDR2 YSLEER.